This TCR beta chain was profiled in a study of technical replicates of blood from four donors (dated by TCRdb to 2015 to 2018). About this clone itself: Its antigen has not been determined. Base quality data are lacking; no much larger clone is found one base away.

The CDR3 holds 15 amino acids from the cysteine to the phenylalanine. Only the CDR3 region is kept as DNA, spanning 45 bases read in frame from base 1. The germline V gene encodes CDR1 MNHEY and CDR2 SVGAGI. Cut back by 7 bases and 0 bases, the V and J ends lie 10 bases apart. The receptor library was made with the immunoSEQ multiplex PCR assay. TCRdb holds this immuneACCESS table with in-frame rearrangements only. Some clones are missing; in checked studies, unresolved V genes explain under half, and the rest has no known cause. This sample comprises tens of thousands of clones, roughly 94% of them detected only once. The top ten hold 0.25% of the sample.

This TCR came from a human donor in good health. Sequencing was carried out using T cells isolated from PBMCs. The V and J segments used are TRBV6-5 and TRBJ2-6, with TRBD1 tentatively as D gene (5 bases match). CDR3 sequence: CASNRGSSGANVLTF. The nucleotide sequence reads as follows: TGTGCCAGCAATAGGGGAAGCTCTGGGGCCAACGTCCTGACTTTC.